This TCR beta chain was sequenced in a study of blood T cell repertoires in COVID-19. Overall study context: Researchers got acute and convalescent COVID-19 samples from the United States, Italy and Spain. Sample material is recorded as cDNA or gDNA derived from T cells, B-cell-depleted T cells, or PBMCs.

Original analysis: Amplification of reference gene primers provided the estimated nucleated cell counts. This table comes from immunoSEQ multiplex PCR, and its TCRdb copy is limited to in-frame clones, with some not included. V, J and clone size derive from that table, while D and trimming were established from the DNA sequence. The data hold more than 95,000 clones, with just over 85% observed a single time. The receptor was derived from a human donor in a cohort sampled during active COVID-19. The sample taken for sequencing was peripheral blood.

CDR3 nucleotides: TGTGCCAGCAGCTTAGGACCGACTACCTCTAGCGAGCAGTACTTC. It yields the protein CASSLGPTTSSEQYF. The gene calls are TRBV11-3 and TRBJ2-7, with D maybe TRBD2 (5 bases). This CDR3 is built from 15 residues. V was pared by 1 base and J by 6 bases, with 16 bases between. The germline V gene has CDR1 SGHNT and CDR2 YENEEA.